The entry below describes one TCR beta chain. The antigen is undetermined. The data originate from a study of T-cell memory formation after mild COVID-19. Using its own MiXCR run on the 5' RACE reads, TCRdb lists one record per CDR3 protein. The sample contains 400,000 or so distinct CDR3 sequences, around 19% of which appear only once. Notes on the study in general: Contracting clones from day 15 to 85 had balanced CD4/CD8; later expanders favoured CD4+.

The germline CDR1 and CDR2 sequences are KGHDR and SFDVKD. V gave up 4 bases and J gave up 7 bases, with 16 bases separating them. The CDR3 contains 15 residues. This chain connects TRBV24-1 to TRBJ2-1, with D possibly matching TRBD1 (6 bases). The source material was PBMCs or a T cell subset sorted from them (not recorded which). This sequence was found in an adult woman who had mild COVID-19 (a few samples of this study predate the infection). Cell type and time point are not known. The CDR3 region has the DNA TGTGCCACCAGTGACCGGGTGGGGGCAAGGAATGAGCAGTTCTTC. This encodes CATSDRVGARNEQFF.